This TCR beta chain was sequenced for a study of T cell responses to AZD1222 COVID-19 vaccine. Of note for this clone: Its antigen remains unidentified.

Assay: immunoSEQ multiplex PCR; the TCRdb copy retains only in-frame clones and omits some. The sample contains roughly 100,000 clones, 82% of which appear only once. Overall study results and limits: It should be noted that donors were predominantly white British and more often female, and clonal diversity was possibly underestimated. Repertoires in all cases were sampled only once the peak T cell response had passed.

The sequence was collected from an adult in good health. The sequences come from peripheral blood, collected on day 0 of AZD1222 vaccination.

The CDR3 nucleotides read TGTGCCTGGGACCAAGACCGGGGCTACACCTTC. Its translation: CAWDQDRGYTF. J is TRBJ1-2 and V is TRBV30, with D uncertain. Looked up from germline, CDR1 is GTSNPN and CDR2 is SVGIG (reference sequence). The V end was cut by 5 bases, the J end by 8 bases, with 12 bases between. This CDR3 contains 11 residues.